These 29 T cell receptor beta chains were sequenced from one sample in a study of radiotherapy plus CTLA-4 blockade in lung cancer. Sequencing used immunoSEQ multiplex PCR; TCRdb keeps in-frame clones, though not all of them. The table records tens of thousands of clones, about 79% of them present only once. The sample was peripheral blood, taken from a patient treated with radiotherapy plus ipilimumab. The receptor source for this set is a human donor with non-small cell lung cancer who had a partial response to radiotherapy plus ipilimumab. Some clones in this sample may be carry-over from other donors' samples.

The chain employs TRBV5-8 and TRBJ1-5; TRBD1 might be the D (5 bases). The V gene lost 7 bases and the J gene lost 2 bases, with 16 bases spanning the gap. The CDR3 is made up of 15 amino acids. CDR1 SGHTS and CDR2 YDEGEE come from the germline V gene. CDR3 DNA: TGTGCCAGCGCGGGGGGTGGGATCGGCAATCAGCCCCAGCATTTT. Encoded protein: CASAGGGIGNQPQHF.

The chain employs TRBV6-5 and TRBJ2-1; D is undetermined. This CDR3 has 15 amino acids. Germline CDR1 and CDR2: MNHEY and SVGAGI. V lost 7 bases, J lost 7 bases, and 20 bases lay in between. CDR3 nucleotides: TGTGCCAGCACCGGAGCTACCCCATACTCGAATGAGCAGTTCTTC. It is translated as CASTGATPYSNEQFF.

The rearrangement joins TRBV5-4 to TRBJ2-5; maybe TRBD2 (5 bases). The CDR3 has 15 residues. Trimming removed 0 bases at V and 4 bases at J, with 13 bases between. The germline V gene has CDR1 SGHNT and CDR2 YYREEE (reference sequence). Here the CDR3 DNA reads TGTGCCAGCAGCTTGGCCAGCGGCCGGGCAGAGACCCAGTACTTC. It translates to CASSLASGRAETQYF. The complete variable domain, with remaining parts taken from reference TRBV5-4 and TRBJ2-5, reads ETGVTQSPTHLIKTRGQQVTLRCSSQSGHNTVSWYQQALGQGPQFIFQYYREEENGRGNFPPRFSGLQFPNYSSELNVNALELDDSALYLCASSLASGRAETQYFGPGTRLLVL.

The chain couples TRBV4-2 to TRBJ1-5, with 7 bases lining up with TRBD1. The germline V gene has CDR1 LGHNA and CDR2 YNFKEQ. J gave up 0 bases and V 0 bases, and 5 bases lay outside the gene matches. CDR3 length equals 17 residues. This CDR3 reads CASSQEQGMGSNQPQHF. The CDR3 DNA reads TGTGCCAGCAGCCAAGAACAGGGGATGGGTAGCAATCAGCCCCAGCATTTT.

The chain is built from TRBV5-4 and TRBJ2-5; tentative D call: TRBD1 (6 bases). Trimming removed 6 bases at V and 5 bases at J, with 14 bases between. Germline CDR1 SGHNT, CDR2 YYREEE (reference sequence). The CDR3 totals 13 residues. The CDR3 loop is CASNIQGWETQYF. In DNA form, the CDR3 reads TGTGCCAGCAACATACAGGGATGGGAGACCCAGTACTTC.

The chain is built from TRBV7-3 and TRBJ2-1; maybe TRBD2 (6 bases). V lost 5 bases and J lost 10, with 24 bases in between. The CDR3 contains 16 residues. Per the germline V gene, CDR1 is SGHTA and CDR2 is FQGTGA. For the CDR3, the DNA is TGTGCCAGCAGCCCCCCGGGGGAACGGGGTGCCACCGAGCAGTTCTTC. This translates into CASSPPGERGATEQFF.

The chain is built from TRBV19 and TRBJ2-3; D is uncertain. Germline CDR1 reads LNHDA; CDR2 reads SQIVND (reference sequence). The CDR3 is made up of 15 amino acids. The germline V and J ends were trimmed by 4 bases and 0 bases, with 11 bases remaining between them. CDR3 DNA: TGTGCCAGTAGTAGATACAAATCGAGCACAGATACGCAGTATTTT. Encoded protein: CASSRYKSSTDTQYF.

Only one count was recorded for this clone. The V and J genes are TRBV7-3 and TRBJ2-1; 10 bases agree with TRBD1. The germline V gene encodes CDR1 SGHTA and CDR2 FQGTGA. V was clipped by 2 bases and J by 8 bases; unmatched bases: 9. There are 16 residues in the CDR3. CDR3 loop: CASSLAPGQGLDEQFF. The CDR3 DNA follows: TGTGCCAGCAGCTTAGCGCCGGGACAGGGGTTGGATGAGCAGTTCTTC.

CDR3 protein: CASSSSGTAYEQYF. In DNA, the CDR3 is TGTGCCAGCAGCTCCAGCGGGACGGCCTACGAGCAGTACTTC. This chain uses TRBV7-9 with TRBJ2-7; 7 bases are a match to TRBD2. This CDR3 region has 14 residues. V gave up 4 bases and J gave up 2 bases; unmatched junction bases: 5. CDR1 and CDR2 from the germline V gene are SEHNR and FQNEAQ (reference sequence).

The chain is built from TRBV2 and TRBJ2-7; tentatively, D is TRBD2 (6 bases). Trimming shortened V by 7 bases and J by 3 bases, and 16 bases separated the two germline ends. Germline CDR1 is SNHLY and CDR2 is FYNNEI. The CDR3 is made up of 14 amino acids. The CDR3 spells CASKIAALIYEQYF. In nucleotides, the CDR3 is TGTGCCAGCAAAATAGCGGCCCTGATCTACGAGCAGTACTTC.

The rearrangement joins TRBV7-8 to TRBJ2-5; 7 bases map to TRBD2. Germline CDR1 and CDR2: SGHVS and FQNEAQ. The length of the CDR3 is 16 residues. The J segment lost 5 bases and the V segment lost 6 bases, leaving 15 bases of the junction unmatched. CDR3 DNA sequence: TGTGCCAGCAGTCGTTCGTCGGCTAGCGGTCGGGAGACCCAGTACTTC. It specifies CASSRSSASGRETQYF.

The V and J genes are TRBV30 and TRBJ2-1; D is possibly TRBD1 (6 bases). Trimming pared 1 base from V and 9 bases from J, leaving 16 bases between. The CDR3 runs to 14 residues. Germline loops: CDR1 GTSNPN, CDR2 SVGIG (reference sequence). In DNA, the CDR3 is TGTGCCTGGAGTGGGGGGCTCGGGGACGGTGAGCAGTTCTTC. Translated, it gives CAWSGGLGDGEQFF. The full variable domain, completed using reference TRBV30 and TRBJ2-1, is SQTIHQWPATLVQPVGSPLSLECTVEGTSNPNLYWYRQAAGRGLQLLFYSVGIGQISSEVPQNLSASRPQDRQFILSSKKLLLSDSGFYLCAWSGGLGDGEQFFGPGTRLTVL.

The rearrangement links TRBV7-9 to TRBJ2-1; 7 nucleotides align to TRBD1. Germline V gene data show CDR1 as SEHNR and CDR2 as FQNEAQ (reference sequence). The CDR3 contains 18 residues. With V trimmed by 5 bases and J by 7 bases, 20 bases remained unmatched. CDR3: CASSLRSGQDPRWNEQFF. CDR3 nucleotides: TGTGCCAGCAGCCTACGATCAGGACAGGACCCCCGGTGGAATGAGCAGTTCTTC.

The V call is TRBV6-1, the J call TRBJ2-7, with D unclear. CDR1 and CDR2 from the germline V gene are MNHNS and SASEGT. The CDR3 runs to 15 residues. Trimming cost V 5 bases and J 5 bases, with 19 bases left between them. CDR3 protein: CASSFRGSTNNEQYF. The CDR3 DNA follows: TGTGCCAGCAGTTTCCGTGGTAGCACTAACAACGAGCAGTACTTC.

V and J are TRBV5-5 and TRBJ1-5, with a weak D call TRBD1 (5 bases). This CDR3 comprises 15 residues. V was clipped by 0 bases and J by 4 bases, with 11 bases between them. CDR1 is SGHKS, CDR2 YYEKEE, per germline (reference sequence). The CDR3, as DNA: TGTGCCAGCAGCTTGGAAGGGGTATGGAATCAGCCCCAGCATTTT. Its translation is CASSLEGVWNQPQHF. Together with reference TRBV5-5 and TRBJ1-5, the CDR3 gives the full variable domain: DAGVTQSPTHLIKTRGQQVTLRCSPISGHKSVSWYQQVLGQGPQFIFQYYEKEERGRGNFPDRFSARQFPNYSSELNVNALLLGDSALYLCASSLEGVWNQPQHFGDGTRLSIL.

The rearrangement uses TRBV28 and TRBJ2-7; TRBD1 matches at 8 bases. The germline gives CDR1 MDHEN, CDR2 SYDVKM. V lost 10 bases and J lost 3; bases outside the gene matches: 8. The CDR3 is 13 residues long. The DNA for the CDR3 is TGTGCCATCTCCAGGGGGCGGGACTACGAGCAGTACTTC. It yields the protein CAISRGRDYEQYF.

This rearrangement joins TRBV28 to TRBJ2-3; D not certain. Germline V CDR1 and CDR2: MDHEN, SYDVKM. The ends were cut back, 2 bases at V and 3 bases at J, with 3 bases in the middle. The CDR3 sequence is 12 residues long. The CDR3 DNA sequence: TGTGCCAGCAGTTTAACTACAGATACGCAGTATTTT. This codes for CASSLTTDTQYF.

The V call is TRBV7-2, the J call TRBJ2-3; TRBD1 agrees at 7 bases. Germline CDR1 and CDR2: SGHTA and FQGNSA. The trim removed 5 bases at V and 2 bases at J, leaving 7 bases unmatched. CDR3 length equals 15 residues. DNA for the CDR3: TGTGCCAGCAGCCGACAGGGTTTGGACACAGATACGCAGTATTTT. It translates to CASSRQGLDTDTQYF.

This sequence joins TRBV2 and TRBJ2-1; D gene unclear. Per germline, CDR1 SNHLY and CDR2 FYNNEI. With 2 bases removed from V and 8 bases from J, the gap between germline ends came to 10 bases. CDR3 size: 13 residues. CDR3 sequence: CASSEQLLDEQFF. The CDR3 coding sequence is TGTGCCAGCAGTGAACAACTGTTGGATGAGCAGTTCTTC.

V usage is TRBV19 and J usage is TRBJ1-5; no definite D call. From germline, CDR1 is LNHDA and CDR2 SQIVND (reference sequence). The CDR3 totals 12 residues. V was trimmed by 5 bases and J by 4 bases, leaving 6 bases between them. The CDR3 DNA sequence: TGTGCCAGTAGTCTCCGTAATCAGCCCCAGCATTTT. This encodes CASSLRNQPQHF.

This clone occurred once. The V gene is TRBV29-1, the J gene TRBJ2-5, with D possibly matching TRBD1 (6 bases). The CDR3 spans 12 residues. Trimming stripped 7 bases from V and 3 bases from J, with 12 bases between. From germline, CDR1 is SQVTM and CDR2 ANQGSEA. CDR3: CSGLGQKETQYF. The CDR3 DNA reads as TGCAGCGGTTTGGGACAAAAAGAGACCCAGTACTTC. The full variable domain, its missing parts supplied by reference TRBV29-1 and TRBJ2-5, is SAVISQKPSRDICQRGTSLTIQCQVDSQVTMMFWYRQQPGQSLTLIATANQGSEATYESGFVIDKFPISRPNLTFSTLTVSNMSPEDSSIYLCSGLGQKETQYFGPGTRLLVL.

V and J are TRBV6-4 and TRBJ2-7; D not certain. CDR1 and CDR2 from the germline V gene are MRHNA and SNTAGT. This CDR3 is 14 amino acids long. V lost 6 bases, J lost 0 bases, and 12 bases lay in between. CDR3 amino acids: CASRAHPGSYEQYF. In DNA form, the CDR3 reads TGTGCCAGCAGGGCGCATCCGGGCTCCTACGAGCAGTACTTC.

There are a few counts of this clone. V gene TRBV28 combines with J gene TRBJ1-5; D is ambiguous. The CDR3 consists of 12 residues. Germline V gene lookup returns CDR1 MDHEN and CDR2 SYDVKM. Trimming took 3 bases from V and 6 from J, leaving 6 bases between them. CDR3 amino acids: CASSLVGQPQHF. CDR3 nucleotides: TGTGCCAGCAGTTTGGTCGGTCAGCCCCAGCATTTT.

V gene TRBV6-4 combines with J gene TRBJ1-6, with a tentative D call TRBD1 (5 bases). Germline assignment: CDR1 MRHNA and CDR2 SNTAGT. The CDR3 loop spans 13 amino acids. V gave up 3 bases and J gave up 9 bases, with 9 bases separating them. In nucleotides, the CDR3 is TGTGCCAGCAGTGATAGGGGAGGTTCACCCCTCCACTTT. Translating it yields CASSDRGGSPLHF.

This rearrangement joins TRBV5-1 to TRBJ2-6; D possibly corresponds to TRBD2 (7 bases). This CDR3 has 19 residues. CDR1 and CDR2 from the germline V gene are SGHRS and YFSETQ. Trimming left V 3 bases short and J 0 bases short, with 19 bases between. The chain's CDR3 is CASSWPPGRGTSGANVLTF. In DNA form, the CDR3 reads TGCGCCAGCAGCTGGCCCCCAGGGAGGGGGACCTCTGGGGCCAACGTCCTGACTTTC.

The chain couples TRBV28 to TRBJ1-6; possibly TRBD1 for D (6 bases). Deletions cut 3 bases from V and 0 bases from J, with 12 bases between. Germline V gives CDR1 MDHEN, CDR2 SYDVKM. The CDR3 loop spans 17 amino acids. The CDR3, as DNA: TGTGCCAGCAGTTTGACAACAGGGAGCTCCTATAATTCACCCCTCCACTTT. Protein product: CASSLTTGSSYNSPLHF.

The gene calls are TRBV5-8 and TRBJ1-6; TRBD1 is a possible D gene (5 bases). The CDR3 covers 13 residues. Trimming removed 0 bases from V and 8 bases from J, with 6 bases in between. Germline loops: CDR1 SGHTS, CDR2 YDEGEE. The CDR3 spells CASSLARDSPLHF. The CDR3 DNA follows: TGTGCCAGCAGCTTGGCCAGGGATTCACCCCTCCACTTT.

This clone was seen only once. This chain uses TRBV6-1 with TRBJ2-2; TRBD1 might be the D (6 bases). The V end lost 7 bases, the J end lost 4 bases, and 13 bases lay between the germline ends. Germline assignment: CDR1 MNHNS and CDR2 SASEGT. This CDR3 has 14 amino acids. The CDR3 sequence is CASTVDRFTGELFF. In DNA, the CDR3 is TGTGCCAGCACCGTTGACAGGTTCACCGGGGAGCTGTTTTTT.

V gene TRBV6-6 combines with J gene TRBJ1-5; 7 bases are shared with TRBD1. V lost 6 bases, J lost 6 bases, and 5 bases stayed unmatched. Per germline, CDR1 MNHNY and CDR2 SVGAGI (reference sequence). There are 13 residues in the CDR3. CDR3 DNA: TGTGCCAGCAGCCGCGACAGGGTTCAGCCCCAGCATTTT. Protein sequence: CASSRDRVQPQHF.